This T cell receptor (beta chain) is from a study of T-cell memory formation after mild COVID-19. Germline V gene data show CDR1 as SGHRS and CDR2 as YFSETQ. The CDR3 totals 20 residues. The trim removed 3 bases at V and 8 bases at J, leaving 22 bases unmatched. TCRdb independently ran MiXCR on the 5' RACE reads; one entry per CDR3 protein. The sample includes about 150,000 distinct CDR3 sequences, 20% to 25% of them seen just once. The material sequenced was PBMCs or a T cell subset sorted from them (not recorded which). The chain couples TRBV5-1 to TRBJ2-1; 11 bases fit TRBD2. This receptor was identified in an adult woman who had mild COVID-19 (a few samples of this study predate the infection). Cell type and time point are not known. This CDR3 reads CASSSLFTPGLAESGDEQFF. In DNA form, the CDR3 reads TGCGCCAGCAGCTCGCTATTTACCCCGGGACTAGCGGAATCTGGGGATGAGCAGTTCTTC.